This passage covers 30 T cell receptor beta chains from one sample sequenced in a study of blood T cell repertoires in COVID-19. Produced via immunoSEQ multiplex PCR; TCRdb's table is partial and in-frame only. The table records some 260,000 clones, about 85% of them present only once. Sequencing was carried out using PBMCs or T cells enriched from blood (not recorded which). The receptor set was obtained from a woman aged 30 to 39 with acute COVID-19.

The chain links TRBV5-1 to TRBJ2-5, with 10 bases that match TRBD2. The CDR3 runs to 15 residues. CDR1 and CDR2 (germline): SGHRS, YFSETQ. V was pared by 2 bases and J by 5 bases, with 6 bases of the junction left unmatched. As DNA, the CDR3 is TGCGCCAGCAGCTTTGGTAGCGGGAGGCGGGAGACCCAGTACTTC. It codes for CASSFGSGRRETQYF.

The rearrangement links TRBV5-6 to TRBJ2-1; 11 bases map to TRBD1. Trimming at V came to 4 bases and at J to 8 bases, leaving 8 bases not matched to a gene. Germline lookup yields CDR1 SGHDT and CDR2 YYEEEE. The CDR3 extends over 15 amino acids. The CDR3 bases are TGTGCCAGCAGCCCGGGGGGACAGGGGGATTATGAGCAGTTCTTC. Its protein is CASSPGGQGDYEQFF.

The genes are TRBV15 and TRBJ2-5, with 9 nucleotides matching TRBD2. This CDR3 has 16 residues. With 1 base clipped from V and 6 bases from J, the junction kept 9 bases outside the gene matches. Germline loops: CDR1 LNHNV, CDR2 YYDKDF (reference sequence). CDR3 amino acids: CATSRGSSGRLQTQYF. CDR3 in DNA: TGTGCCACCAGCAGAGGGTCAAGCGGGAGGTTGCAGACCCAGTACTTC.

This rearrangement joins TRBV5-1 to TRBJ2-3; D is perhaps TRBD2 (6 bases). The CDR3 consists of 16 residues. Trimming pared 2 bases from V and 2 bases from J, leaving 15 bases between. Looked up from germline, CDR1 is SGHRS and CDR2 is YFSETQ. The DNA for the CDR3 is TGCGCCAGCAGCTTCGCGTGGACTAACCCCACAGATACGCAGTATTTT. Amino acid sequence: CASSFAWTNPTDTQYF.

For the CDR3, the DNA is TGTGCCAGCAGCTCGGGGGACAGGGCCACAGATACGCAGTATTTT. Its translation is CASSSGDRATDTQYF. The chain joins TRBV5-4 to TRBJ2-3; TRBD1 matches 9 bases. The CDR3 runs to 15 residues. Germline V gives CDR1 SGHNT, CDR2 YYREEE (reference sequence). The V segment lost 3 bases and the J segment 2 bases; nucleotides outside the gene matches: 4.

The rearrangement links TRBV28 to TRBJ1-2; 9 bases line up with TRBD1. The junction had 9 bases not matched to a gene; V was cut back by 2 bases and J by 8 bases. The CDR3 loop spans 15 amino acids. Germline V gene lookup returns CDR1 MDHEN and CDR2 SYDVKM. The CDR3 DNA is TGTGCCAGCAGTTTAGGGGACAGGGAACGAGGGGGCTACACCTTC. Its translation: CASSLGDRERGGYTF.

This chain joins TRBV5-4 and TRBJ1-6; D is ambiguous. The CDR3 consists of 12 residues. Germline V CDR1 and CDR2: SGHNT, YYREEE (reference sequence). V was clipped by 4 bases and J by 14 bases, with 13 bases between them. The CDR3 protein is CASSTTDETLHF. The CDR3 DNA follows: TGTGCCAGCAGCACGACTGACGAGACCCTCCACTTT.

For the CDR3, the DNA is TGTGCCAGCAATAGCTATAGGGACACTAACACAGATACGCAGTATTTT. Translated: CASNSYRDTNTDTQYF. The rearrangement joins TRBV28 to TRBJ2-3; D is perhaps TRBD1 (6 bases). Per the germline V gene, CDR1 is MDHEN and CDR2 is SYDVKM. This CDR3 spans 16 amino acids. Trimming left V 7 bases short and J 2 bases short, with 19 bases between.

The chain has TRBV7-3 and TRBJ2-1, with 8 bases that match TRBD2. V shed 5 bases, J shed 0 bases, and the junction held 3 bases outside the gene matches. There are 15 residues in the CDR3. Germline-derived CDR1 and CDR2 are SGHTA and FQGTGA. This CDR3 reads CASSELADSYNEQFF. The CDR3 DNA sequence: TGTGCCAGCAGCGAACTAGCGGACTCCTACAATGAGCAGTTCTTC.

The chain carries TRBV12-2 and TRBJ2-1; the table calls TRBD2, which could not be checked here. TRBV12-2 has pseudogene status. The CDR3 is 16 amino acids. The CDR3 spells CASRLANPFLAAEQFF. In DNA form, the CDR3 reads TGTGCAAGTCGCTTAGCGAACCCCTTCCTTGCGGCTGAGCAGTTCTTC.

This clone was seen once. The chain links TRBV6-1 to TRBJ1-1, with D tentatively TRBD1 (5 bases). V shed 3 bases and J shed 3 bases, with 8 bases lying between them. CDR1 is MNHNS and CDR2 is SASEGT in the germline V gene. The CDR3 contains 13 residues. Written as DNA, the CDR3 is TGTGCCAGCAGTGATAGGGGATACACTGAAGCTTTCTTT. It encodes CASSDRGYTEAFF.

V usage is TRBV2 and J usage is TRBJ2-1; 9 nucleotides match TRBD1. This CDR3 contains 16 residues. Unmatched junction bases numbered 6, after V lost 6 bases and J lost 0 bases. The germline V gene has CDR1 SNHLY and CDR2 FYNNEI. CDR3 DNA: TGTGCCAGCAGGGTACAGGGGGCCCTCTCCTACAATGAGCAGTTCTTC. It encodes CASRVQGALSYNEQFF.

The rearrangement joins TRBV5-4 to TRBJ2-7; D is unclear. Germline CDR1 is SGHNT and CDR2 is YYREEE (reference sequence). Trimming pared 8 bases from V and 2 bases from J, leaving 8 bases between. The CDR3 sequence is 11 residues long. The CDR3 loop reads CASTVTYEQYF. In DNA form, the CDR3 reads TGTGCCAGTACGGTTACCTACGAGCAGTACTTC. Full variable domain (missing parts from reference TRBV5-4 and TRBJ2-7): ETGVTQSPTHLIKTRGQQVTLRCSSQSGHNTVSWYQQALGQGPQFIFQYYREEENGRGNFPPRFSGLQFPNYSSELNVNALELDDSALYLCASTVTYEQYFGPGTRLTVT.

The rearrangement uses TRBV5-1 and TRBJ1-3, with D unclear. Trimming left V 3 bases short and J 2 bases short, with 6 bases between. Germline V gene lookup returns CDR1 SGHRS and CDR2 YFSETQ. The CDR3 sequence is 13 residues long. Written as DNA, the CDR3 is TGCGCCAGCAGCTCGGTTCCTGGAAACACCATATATTTT. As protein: CASSSVPGNTIYF.

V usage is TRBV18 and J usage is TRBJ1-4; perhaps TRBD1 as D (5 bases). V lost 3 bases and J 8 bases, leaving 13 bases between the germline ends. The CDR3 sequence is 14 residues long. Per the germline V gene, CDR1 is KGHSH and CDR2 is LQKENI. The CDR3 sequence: CASSPQQGIEKLFF. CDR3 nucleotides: TGTGCCAGCTCACCTCAGCAGGGTATCGAAAAACTGTTTTTT.

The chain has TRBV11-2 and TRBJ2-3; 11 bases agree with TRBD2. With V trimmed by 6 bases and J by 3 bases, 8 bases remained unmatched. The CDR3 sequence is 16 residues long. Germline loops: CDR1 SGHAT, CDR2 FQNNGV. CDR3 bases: TGTGCCAGCAGTTTCGGTAGCGGGAGGGCTACAGATACGCAGTATTTT. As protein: CASSFGSGRATDTQYF.

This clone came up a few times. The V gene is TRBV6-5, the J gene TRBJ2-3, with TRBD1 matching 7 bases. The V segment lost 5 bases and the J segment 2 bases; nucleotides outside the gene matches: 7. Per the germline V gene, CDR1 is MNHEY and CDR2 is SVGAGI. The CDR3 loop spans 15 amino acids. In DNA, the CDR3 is TGTGCCAGCAGTCGACAGGGTGGGGACACAGATACGCAGTATTTT. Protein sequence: CASSRQGGDTDTQYF.

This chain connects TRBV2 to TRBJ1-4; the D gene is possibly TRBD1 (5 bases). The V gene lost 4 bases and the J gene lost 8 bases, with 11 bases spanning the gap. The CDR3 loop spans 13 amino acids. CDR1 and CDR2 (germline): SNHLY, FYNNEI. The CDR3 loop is CASSVGAGEKLFF. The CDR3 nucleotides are TGTGCCAGCAGTGTAGGGGCAGGCGAAAAACTGTTTTTT.

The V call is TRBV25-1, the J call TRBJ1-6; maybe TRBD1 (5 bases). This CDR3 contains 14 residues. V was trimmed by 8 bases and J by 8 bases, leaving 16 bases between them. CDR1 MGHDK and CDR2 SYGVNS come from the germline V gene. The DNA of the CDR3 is TGTGCCAGCCGGACATTTCCCAGGGATTCACCCCTCCACTTT. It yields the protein CASRTFPRDSPLHF.

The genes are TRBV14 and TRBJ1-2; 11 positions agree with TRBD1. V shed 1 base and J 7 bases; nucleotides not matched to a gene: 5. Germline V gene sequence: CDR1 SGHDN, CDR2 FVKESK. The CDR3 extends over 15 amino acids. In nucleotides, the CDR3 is TGTGCCAGCAGCCAAGGGGGACAGGGGGGACTTGGCTACACCTTC. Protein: CASSQGGQGGLGYTF.

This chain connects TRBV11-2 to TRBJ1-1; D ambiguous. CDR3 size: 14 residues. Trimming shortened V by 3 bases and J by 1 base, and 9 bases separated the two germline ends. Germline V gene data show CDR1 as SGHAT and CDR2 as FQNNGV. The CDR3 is CASSFKEQNTEAFF. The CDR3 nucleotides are TGTGCCAGCAGCTTTAAGGAGCAGAACACTGAAGCTTTCTTT.

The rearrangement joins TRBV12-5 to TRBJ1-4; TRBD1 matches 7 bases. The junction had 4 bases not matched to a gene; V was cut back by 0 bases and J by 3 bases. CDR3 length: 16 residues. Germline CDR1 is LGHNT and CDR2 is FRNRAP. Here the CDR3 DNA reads TGTGCTAGTGGTTTGGTAGAGACAGGGCCTAATGAAAAACTGTTTTTT. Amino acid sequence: CASGLVETGPNEKLFF.

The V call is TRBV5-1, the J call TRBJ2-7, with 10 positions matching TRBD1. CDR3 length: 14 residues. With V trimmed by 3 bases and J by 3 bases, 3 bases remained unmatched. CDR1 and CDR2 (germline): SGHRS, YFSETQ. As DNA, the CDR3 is TGCGCCAGCAGCTCGACAGGGGGCGGCTACGAGCAGTACTTC. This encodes CASSSTGGGYEQYF.

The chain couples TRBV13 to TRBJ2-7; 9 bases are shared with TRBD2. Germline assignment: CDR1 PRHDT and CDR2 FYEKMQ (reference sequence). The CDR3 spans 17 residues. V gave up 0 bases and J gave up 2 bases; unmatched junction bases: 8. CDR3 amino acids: CASSLGGPSGVTYEQYF. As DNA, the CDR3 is TGTGCCAGCAGCTTAGGTGGGCCTAGCGGGGTTACCTACGAGCAGTACTTC. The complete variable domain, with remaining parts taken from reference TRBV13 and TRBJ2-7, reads AAGVIQSPRHLIKEKRETATLKCYPIPRHDTVYWYQQGPGQDPQFLISFYEKMQSDKGSIPDRFSAQQFSDYHSELNMSSLELGDSALYFCASSLGGPSGVTYEQYFGPGTRLTVT.

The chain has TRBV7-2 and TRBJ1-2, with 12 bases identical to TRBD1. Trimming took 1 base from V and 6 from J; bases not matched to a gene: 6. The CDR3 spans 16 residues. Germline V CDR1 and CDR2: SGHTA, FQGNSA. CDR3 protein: CASSLGDRGRRDGYTF. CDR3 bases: TGTGCCAGCAGCTTAGGGGACAGGGGGCGCCGTGATGGCTACACCTTC.

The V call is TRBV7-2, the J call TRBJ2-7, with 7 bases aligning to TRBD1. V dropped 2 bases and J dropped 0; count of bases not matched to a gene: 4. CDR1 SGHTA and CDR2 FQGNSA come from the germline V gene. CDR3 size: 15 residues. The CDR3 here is CASSLQGQSSYEQYF. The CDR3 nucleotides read TGTGCCAGCAGCTTACAGGGACAGAGCTCCTACGAGCAGTACTTC.

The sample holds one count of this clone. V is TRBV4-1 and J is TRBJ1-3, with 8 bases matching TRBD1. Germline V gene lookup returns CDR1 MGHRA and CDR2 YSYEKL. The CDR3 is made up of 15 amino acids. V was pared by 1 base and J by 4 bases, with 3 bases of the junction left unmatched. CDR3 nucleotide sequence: TGCGCCAGCAGCCAAGCCAGGGGGCTCGGAAACACCATATATTTT. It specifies CASSQARGLGNTIYF.

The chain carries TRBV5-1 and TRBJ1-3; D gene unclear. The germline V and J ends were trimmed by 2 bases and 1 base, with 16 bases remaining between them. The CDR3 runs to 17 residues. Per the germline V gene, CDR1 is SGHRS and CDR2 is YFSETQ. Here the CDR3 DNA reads TGCGCCAGCAGCTTCTGGCCGGCAGGTTCATCTGGAAACACCATATATTTT. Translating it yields CASSFWPAGSSGNTIYF. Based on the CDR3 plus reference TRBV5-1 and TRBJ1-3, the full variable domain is KAGVTQTPRYLIKTRGQQVTLSCSPISGHRSVSWYQQTPGQGLQFLFEYFSETQRNKGNFPGRFSGRQFSNSRSEMNVSTLELGDSALYLCASSFWPAGSSGNTIYFGEGSWLTVV.

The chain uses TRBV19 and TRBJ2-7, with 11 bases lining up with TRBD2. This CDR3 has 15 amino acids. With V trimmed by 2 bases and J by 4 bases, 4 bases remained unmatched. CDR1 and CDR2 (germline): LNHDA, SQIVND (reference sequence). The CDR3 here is CASSIKSSGRYEQYF. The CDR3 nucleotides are TGTGCCAGTAGTATAAAGTCTAGCGGGAGGTACGAGCAGTACTTC.

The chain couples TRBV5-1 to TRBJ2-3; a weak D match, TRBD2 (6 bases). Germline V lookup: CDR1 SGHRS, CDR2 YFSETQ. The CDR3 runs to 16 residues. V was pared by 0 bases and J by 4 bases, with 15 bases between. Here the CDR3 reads CASSLGSGGFADTQYF. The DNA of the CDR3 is TGCGCCAGCAGCTTGGGCTCAGGAGGGTTTGCAGATACGCAGTATTTT. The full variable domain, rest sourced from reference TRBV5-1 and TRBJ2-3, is KAGVTQTPRYLIKTRGQQVTLSCSPISGHRSVSWYQQTPGQGLQFLFEYFSETQRNKGNFPGRFSGRQFSNSRSEMNVSTLELGDSALYLCASSLGSGGFADTQYFGPGTRLTVL.